This T cell receptor beta chain stems from a study of T cells in Graves' hyperthyroidism and ophthalmopathy. Notes on the study in general: Classification by a 13 V-J model distinguished ophthalmopathy from stable hyperthyroidism.

V shed 6 bases and J 3 bases; nucleotides not matched to a gene: 6. Germline assignment: CDR1 MNHNS and CDR2 SASEGT. This CDR3 region has 14 residues. Among ophthalmopathy patients, the Clinical Activity Score reached at least 3, the NOSPECS grade reached at least 4, and duration remained under 3 months. Exclusions: uncontrolled infection, other autoimmune disease, pregnancy, lactation. Amplified TCR beta CDR3 regions derived from RNA transcripts. First-round RT-PCR with HTBI primers amplified the TCR CDR3 region. TCRdb redid the calling of the multiplex PCR reads with MiXCR, one entry per CDR3 protein. The sample carries fewer than 450,000 distinct CDR3 sequences, over 12% recorded once. This clonotype was seen ten or more times. Its target is not known.

The clonotype was recovered from a man aged 50 to 59 with Graves' ophthalmopathy. The sample comprised blood. This chain uses TRBV6-1 with TRBJ2-7, with 9 positions matching TRBD2. The CDR3 reads CASRILAGDYEQYF. The DNA for the CDR3 is TGTGCCAGCAGGATCTTAGCGGGAGACTACGAGCAGTACTTC.